The clone carrying this TCR beta chain was seen many times. Antigen unknown. Each donor was a healthy Caucasian. The data originate from a study of identical twins. Study-level findings and limits: For cord blood, abundant beta clonotypes had fewer insertions, unlike memory repertoires, which showed none. Excess twin sharing in beta out-of-frame sequences was weaker.

A single record per CDR3 protein comes from TCRdb applying MiXCR to the 5' RACE reads. The data contain approximately 300,000 distinct CDR3 sequences, over 8.5% of them singletons. The CDR3 is 17 residues long. V lost 5 bases and J 2 bases, leaving 22 bases between the germline ends. From germline, CDR1 is SGHDT and CDR2 YYEEEE. The same sample was also used in a study of yellow fever vaccine responses in identical twins. From that second work: Reports say the vaccine T cell response in twins looked partly convergent and partly personalized.

The TCR sequence derives from a woman younger than 30 in good health. The sample consisted of CD8+ T cells sorted from blood. The J gene is TRBJ2-5, the V gene TRBV5-6; D remains ambiguous. The CDR3 loop is CASSSAGQRWYQETQYF. CDR3 in DNA: TGTGCCAGCAGTTCCGCCGGGCAACGGTGGTATCAAGAGACCCAGTACTTC.